This record looks at one T cell receptor beta chain sequence and its context. The entry originates in a study of blood T cell repertoires in COVID-19. Original data processing: For nucleated cells, counts were estimated from reference gene primer amplification. Sequencing used immunoSEQ multiplex PCR; TCRdb keeps in-frame clones, though not all of them. V and J calls and clone size are those listed in that table; D and trimming were worked out from the DNA. Of hundreds of thousands of clones listed, more than 75% are singletons. The CDR3 spans 14 residues. Germline CDR1 SGHDT, CDR2 YYEEEE. Trimming stripped 1 base from V and 3 bases from J, with 10 bases between.

The origin of this receptor is a woman in her late teens or twenties who had recovered from COVID-19. This chain uses TRBV5-6 with TRBJ1-1, with D maybe TRBD1 (5 bases). Sequenced: peripheral blood. CDR3 loop: CASSLQGTDTEAFF. DNA for the CDR3: TGTGCCAGCAGCTTGCAGGGCACGGACACTGAAGCTTTCTTT.